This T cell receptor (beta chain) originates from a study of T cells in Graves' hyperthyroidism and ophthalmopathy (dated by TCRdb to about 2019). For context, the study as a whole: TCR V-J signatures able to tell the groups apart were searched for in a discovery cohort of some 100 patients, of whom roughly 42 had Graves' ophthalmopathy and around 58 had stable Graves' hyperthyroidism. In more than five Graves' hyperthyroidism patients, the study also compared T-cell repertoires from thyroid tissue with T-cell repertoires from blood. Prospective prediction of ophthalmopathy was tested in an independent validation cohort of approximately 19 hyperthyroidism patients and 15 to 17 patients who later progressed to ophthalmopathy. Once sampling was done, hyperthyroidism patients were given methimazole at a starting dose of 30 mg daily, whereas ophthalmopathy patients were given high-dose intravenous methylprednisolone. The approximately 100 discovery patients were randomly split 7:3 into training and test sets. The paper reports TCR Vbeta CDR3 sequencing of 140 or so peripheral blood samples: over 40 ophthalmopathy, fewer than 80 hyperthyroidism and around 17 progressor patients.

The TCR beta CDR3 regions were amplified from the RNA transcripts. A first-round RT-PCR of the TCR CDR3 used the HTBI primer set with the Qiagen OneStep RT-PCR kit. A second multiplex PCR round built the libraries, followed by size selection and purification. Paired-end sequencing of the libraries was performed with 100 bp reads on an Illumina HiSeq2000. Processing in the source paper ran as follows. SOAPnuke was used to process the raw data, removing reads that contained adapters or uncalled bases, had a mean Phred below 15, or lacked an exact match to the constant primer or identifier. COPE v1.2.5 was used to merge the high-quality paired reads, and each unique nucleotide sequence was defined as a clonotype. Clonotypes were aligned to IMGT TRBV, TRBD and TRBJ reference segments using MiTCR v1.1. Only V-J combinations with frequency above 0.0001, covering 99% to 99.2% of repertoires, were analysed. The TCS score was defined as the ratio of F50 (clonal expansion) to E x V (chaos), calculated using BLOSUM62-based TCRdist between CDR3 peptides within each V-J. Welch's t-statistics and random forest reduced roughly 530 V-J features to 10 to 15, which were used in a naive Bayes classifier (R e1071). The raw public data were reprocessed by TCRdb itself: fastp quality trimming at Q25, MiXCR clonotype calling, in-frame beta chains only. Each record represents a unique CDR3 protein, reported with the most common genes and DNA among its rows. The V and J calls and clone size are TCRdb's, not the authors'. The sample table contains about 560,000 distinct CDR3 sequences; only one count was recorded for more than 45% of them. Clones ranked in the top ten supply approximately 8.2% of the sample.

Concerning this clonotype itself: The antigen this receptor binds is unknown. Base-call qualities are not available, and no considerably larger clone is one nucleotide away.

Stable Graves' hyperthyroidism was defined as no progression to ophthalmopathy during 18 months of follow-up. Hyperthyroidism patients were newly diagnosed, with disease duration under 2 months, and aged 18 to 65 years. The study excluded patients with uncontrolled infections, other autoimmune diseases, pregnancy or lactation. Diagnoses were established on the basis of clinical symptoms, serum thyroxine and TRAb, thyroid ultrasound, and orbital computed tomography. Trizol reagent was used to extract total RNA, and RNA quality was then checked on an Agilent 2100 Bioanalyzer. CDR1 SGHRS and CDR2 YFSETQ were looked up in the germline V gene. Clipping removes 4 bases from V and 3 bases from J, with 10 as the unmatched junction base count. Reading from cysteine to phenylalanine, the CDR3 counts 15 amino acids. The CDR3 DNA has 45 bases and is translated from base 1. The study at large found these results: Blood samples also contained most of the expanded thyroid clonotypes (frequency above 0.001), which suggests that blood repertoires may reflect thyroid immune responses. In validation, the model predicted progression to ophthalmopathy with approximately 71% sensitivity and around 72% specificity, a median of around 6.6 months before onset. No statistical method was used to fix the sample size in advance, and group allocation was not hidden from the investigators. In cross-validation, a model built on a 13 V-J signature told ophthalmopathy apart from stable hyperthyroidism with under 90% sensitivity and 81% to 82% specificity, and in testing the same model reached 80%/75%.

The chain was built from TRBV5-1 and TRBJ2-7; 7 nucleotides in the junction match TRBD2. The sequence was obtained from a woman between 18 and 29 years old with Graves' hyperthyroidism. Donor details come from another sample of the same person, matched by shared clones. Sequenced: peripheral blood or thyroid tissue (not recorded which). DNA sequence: TGCGCCAGCAGCGAGGGACTAACGACCCGCTACGAGCAGTACTTC. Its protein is CASSEGLTTRYEQYF.